The rows below give T cell receptor beta chains drawn from one sample of a study of technical replicates of blood from a few donors. The assay was immunoSEQ multiplex PCR, and TCRdb's table has in-frame clones only and misses some. This table has 60,000 to 75,000 clones, 80% to 90% appearing once. Sequencing was done on a sample of PBMCs. These receptors were collected from a human donor in good health. Some clones in this sample may be carry-over from other donors' samples. CDR3s include the opening cysteine and the closing phenylalanine or tryptophan. D genes are given only for firm matches. For some rows the clone size is stated as once, few or many, or as a class when expanded; others skip it.

abundance: .
len: 16
j_gene: TRBJ2-3
d_gene: .
v_gene: TRBV5-4
CDR3aa: CASSRVPGLGTDTQYF
CDR3nt: TGTGCCAGCAGCCGTGTTCCAGGACTTGGCACAGATACGCAGTATTTT

abundance: .
len: 15
j_gene: TRBJ1-2
d_gene: TRBD1
v_gene: TRBV2
CDR3aa: CASSVEKTGPVGYTF
CDR3nt: TGTGCCAGCAGTGTTGAGAAGACAGGGCCTGTTGGCTACACCTTC

abundance: medium-sized
len: 15
j_gene: TRBJ2-1
d_gene: .
v_gene: TRBV11-2
CDR3aa: CASSLRQGIYNEQFF
CDR3nt: TGTGCCAGCAGCCTGCGGCAGGGGATCTACAATGAGCAGTTCTTC

abundance: .
len: 18
j_gene: TRBJ2-3
d_gene: .
v_gene: TRBV4-3
CDR3aa: CASSPGREGGPSTDTQYF
CDR3nt: TGCGCCAGCAGCCCGGGTAGGGAGGGGGGCCCTAGCACAGATACGCAGTATTTT

abundance: .
len: 15
j_gene: TRBJ1-2
d_gene: .
v_gene: TRBV21-1
CDR3aa: CASSKANSFFYGYTF
CDR3nt: TGTGCCAGCAGCAAAGCAAACAGTTTTTTCTATGGCTACACCTTC

abundance: .
len: 16
j_gene: TRBJ2-7
d_gene: TRBD2
v_gene: TRBV15
CDR3aa: CATSRDRGGGYDEQYF
CDR3nt: TGTGCCACCAGCAGAGATCGGGGCGGGGGGTATGACGAGCAGTACTTC

abundance: .
len: 12
j_gene: TRBJ2-7
d_gene: TRBD1
v_gene: TRBV7-9
CDR3aa: CASSQTGGGQYF
CDR3nt: TGTGCCAGCAGCCAAACAGGGGGCGGGCAGTACTTC

abundance: .
len: 16
j_gene: TRBJ2-3
d_gene: TRBD2
v_gene: TRBV7-9
CDR3aa: CASSLGAAGGTDTQYF
CDR3nt: TGTGCCAGCAGCTTAGGCGCAGCGGGAGGCACAGATACGCAGTATTTT

abundance: .
len: 15
j_gene: TRBJ2-1
d_gene: .
v_gene: TRBV7-9
CDR3aa: CASSLVPGVDNEQFF
CDR3nt: TGTGCCAGCAGCTTAGTTCCGGGAGTCGACAATGAGCAGTTCTTC

abundance: .
len: 14
j_gene: TRBJ1-5
d_gene: .
v_gene: TRBV19
CDR3aa: CASSPRVGNQPQHF
CDR3nt: TGTGCCAGTAGTCCTCGGGTCGGCAATCAGCCCCAGCATTTT

abundance: once
len: 15
j_gene: TRBJ1-5
d_gene: .
v_gene: TRBV5-6
CDR3aa: CASSPRSAGGVAQHF
CDR3nt: TGTGCCAGCAGCCCCAGGTCAGCGGGTGGTGTGGCCCAGCATTTT

abundance: .
len: 15
j_gene: TRBJ1-2
d_gene: .
v_gene: TRBV5-6
CDR3aa: CASSFDQVDAGGYTF
CDR3nt: TGTGCCAGCAGCTTTGACCAGGTTGATGCCGGCGGCTACACCTTC

abundance: .
len: 13
j_gene: TRBJ2-7
d_gene: .
v_gene: TRBV29-1
CDR3aa: CSVGQALSDEQYF
CDR3nt: TGCAGCGTTGGACAGGCTCTGAGTGACGAGCAGTACTTC

abundance: few
len: 14
j_gene: TRBJ2-1
d_gene: .
v_gene: TRBV7-7
CDR3aa: CASSPEPSGNEQFF
CDR3nt: TGTGCCAGCAGCCCCGAGCCGAGCGGCAATGAGCAGTTCTTC

abundance: .
len: 15
j_gene: TRBJ2-5
d_gene: .
v_gene: TRBV2
CDR3aa: CASSEAAHSGETQYF
CDR3nt: TGTGCCAGCAGTGAAGCGGCCCATAGCGGAGAGACCCAGTACTTC

abundance: .
len: 17
j_gene: TRBJ1-5
d_gene: .
v_gene: TRBV1
CDR3aa: CTSSQTPDRVNNQPQHF
CDR3nt: TGCACCAGCAGCCAAACTCCCGACAGGGTGAACAATCAGCCCCAGCATTTT

abundance: .
len: 15
j_gene: TRBJ2-2
d_gene: .
v_gene: TRBV19
CDR3aa: CASSLYVGGTGELFF
CDR3nt: TGTGCCAGTAGTCTATACGTAGGGGGCACCGGGGAGCTGTTTTTT

abundance: .
len: 14
j_gene: TRBJ1-4
d_gene: TRBD1
v_gene: TRBV2
CDR3aa: CASRADRNNEKLFF
CDR3nt: TGTGCCAGCAGAGCGGACAGGAATAATGAAAAACTGTTTTTT

abundance: .
len: 15
j_gene: TRBJ1-2
d_gene: TRBD1
v_gene: TRBV18
CDR3aa: CASSPDRGRVYGYTF
CDR3nt: TGTGCCAGCTCACCGGACAGGGGGCGAGTCTATGGCTACACCTTC

abundance: .
len: 16
j_gene: TRBJ1-1
d_gene: .
v_gene: TRBV5-1
CDR3aa: CASSYDQGRMNTEAFF
CDR3nt: TGCGCCAGCAGTTATGATCAGGGGCGCATGAACACTGAAGCTTTCTTT

abundance: .
len: 16
j_gene: TRBJ2-3
d_gene: TRBD2
v_gene: TRBV2
CDR3aa: CASSEWVAGATDTQYF
CDR3nt: TGTGCCAGCAGTGAATGGGTAGCGGGGGCCACAGATACGCAGTATTTT

abundance: .
len: 15
j_gene: TRBJ2-7
d_gene: .
v_gene: TRBV18
CDR3aa: CASSPPGGSPYEQYF
CDR3nt: TGTGCCAGCTCACCACCAGGAGGGTCGCCCTACGAGCAGTACTTC

abundance: .
len: 16
j_gene: TRBJ2-3
d_gene: TRBD2
v_gene: TRBV5-4
CDR3aa: CASSLIAGGPTDTQYF
CDR3nt: TGTGCCAGCAGCCTGATAGCGGGAGGCCCCACAGATACGCAGTATTTT

abundance: .
len: 18
j_gene: TRBJ1-3
d_gene: TRBD1
v_gene: TRBV7-6
CDR3aa: CASSLVFDRGLTGNTIYF
CDR3nt: TGTGCCAGCAGCTTAGTCTTCGACAGGGGGCTGACTGGAAACACCATATATTTT

abundance: .
len: 12
j_gene: TRBJ2-1
d_gene: .
v_gene: TRBV29-1
CDR3aa: CSVEAGKDEQFF
CDR3nt: TGCAGCGTGGAGGCCGGGAAGGATGAGCAGTTCTTC

abundance: .
len: 15
j_gene: TRBJ2-1
d_gene: TRBD2
v_gene: TRBV19
CDR3aa: CASSTRSGGSNEQFF
CDR3nt: TGTGCCAGTAGTACTAGGTCGGGGGGGAGCAATGAGCAGTTCTTC

abundance: few
len: 14
j_gene: TRBJ1-1
d_gene: TRBD1
v_gene: TRBV4-3
CDR3aa: CASKTGTGASEAFF
CDR3nt: TGCGCCAGTAAAACCGGGACAGGGGCTTCTGAAGCTTTCTTT

abundance: .
len: 14
j_gene: TRBJ1-4
d_gene: .
v_gene: TRBV2
CDR3aa: CASIQTGTDEKLFF
CDR3nt: TGTGCCAGCATACAAACGGGGACTGATGAAAAACTGTTTTTT

abundance: .
len: 14
j_gene: TRBJ2-3
d_gene: TRBD1
v_gene: TRBV6-1
CDR3aa: CASSEGTGADTQYF
CDR3nt: TGTGCCAGCAGTGAAGGGACAGGGGCAGATACGCAGTATTTT

abundance: .
len: 14
j_gene: TRBJ2-1
d_gene: .
v_gene: TRBV6-5
CDR3aa: CASTPVGVYNEQFF
CDR3nt: TGTGCCAGCACCCCAGTGGGAGTGTACAATGAGCAGTTCTTC

abundance: .
len: 16
j_gene: TRBJ1-2
d_gene: TRBD1
v_gene: TRBV10-3
CDR3aa: CAISESDNRGGYGYTF
CDR3nt: TGTGCCATCAGTGAGTCGGACAACAGGGGCGGCTATGGCTACACCTTC

abundance: .
len: 16
j_gene: TRBJ2-3
d_gene: .
v_gene: TRBV5-1
CDR3aa: CASKPSGTRGSDTQYF
CDR3nt: TGCGCCAGTAAACCTTCCGGGACAAGGGGATCAGATACGCAGTATTTT

abundance: .
len: 16
j_gene: TRBJ2-3
d_gene: TRBD2
v_gene: TRBV4-3
CDR3aa: CASSRLAGAGTDTQYF
CDR3nt: TGCGCCAGCAGCCGCTTAGCGGGGGCTGGCACAGATACGCAGTATTTT

abundance: .
len: 15
j_gene: TRBJ1-6
d_gene: .
v_gene: TRBV4-3
CDR3aa: CASSQDGQGWSPLHF
CDR3nt: TGCGCCAGCAGCCAAGATGGCCAGGGTTGGTCACCCCTCCACTTT

abundance: .
len: 14
j_gene: TRBJ1-2
d_gene: .
v_gene: TRBV10-1
CDR3aa: CASNSPGANYGYTF
CDR3nt: TGCGCCAGCAACTCCCCAGGGGCCAACTATGGCTACACCTTC

abundance: .
len: 17
j_gene: TRBJ2-2
d_gene: TRBD2
v_gene: TRBV19
CDR3aa: CASSIGYRGRGAGELFF
CDR3nt: TGTGCCAGTAGTATAGGTTACCGGGGCCGGGGGGCCGGGGAGCTGTTTTTT

abundance: .
len: 15
j_gene: TRBJ1-6
d_gene: TRBD1
v_gene: TRBV5-6
CDR3aa: CASSLRTGLGMALHF
CDR3nt: TGTGCCAGCAGCCTAAGGACAGGTCTGGGGATGGCCCTCCACTTT

abundance: .
len: 14
j_gene: TRBJ1-1
d_gene: .
v_gene: TRBV5-1
CDR3aa: CASSLAGGYTEAFF
CDR3nt: TGCGCCAGCAGCTTGGCCGGGGGTTACACTGAAGCTTTCTTT

abundance: .
len: 18
j_gene: TRBJ2-6
d_gene: .
v_gene: TRBV4-2
CDR3aa: CASSLADGGPSGANVLTF
CDR3nt: TGTGCCAGCAGCCTCGCCGACGGGGGGCCTTCCGGGGCCAACGTCCTGACTTTC

abundance: once
len: 11
j_gene: TRBJ2-1
d_gene: .
v_gene: TRBV20-1
CDR3aa: CSAQRLNEQFF
CDR3nt: TGCAGTGCACAAAGATTGAATGAGCAGTTCTTC

abundance: few
len: 15
j_gene: TRBJ2-3
d_gene: TRBD2
v_gene: TRBV29-1
CDR3aa: CSVEVLAGWVDTQYF
CDR3nt: TGCAGCGTTGAAGTACTAGCGGGATGGGTAGATACGCAGTATTTT

abundance: .
len: 16
j_gene: TRBJ2-1
d_gene: .
v_gene: TRBV27
CDR3aa: CASSLYLGGGYNEQFF
CDR3nt: TGTGCCAGCAGTTTATACCTAGGCGGTGGGTACAATGAGCAGTTCTTC

abundance: .
len: 16
j_gene: TRBJ2-7
d_gene: .
v_gene: TRBV7-9
CDR3aa: CASRNSDSSNPYEQYF
CDR3nt: TGTGCCAGCAGAAATTCGGACAGCTCGAACCCCTACGAGCAGTACTTC